The next 24 T cell receptor beta chains were all read from a single sample in a study of CD8 T cells in Susac syndrome. Reverse transcription of roughly 0.5 to 1 ug RNA was carried out with random hexamers. TCRdb re-called the immunoSEQ multiplex PCR reads through MiXCR, storing one row per CDR3 protein. The sample lists 150,000 to 200,000 distinct CDR3 sequences, 91% seen once, with around 0.079% in the top ten. Sequenced material: CD4+ T cells from PBMCs. These receptors were obtained from a human donor with Susac syndrome.

The chain recombines TRBV10-3 with TRBJ2-7, with 7 positions matching TRBD2. V was pared by 4 bases and J by 6 bases, with 9 bases of the junction left unmatched. The germline V gene encodes CDR1 ENHRY and CDR2 SYGVKD. The CDR3 has 14 residues. The CDR3 loop is CAISGVREAGEQYF. In nucleotides, the CDR3 is TGTGCCATCAGTGGGGTACGGGAGGCTGGCGAGCAGTACTTC.

This chain connects TRBV20-1 to TRBJ1-1; no firm D call. Germline CDR1 is DFQATT and CDR2 is SNEGSKA (reference sequence). The CDR3 is made up of 13 amino acids. Trimming left V 0 bases short and J 8 bases short, with 13 bases between. As DNA, the CDR3 is TGCAGTGCTAGAGACCCACTAGGGAGGGAAGCTTTCTTT. Protein: CSARDPLGREAFF.

The V call is TRBV15, the J call TRBJ1-2, with a weak D call TRBD1 (6 bases). Trimming cost V 0 bases and J 3 bases, with 20 bases left between them. The CDR3 spans 18 residues. CDR1 is LNHNV and CDR2 is YYDKDF in the germline V gene (reference sequence). DNA for the CDR3: TGTGCCACCAGCAGAGATCACAGGGACCTAATAGTAGACTATGGCTACACCTTC. The encoded protein is CATSRDHRDLIVDYGYTF.

V and J are TRBV11-3 and TRBJ2-3; D gene ambiguous. Germline assignment: CDR1 SGHNT and CDR2 YENEEA. There are 13 residues in the CDR3. V lost 0 bases and J 6 bases, leaving 7 bases between the germline ends. Here the CDR3 reads CASSLEGPDTQYF. As DNA, the CDR3 is TGTGCCAGCAGCTTAGAGGGTCCCGATACGCAGTATTTT.

This chain connects TRBV7-2 to TRBJ1-2; D is unresolved. Trimming removed 5 bases from V and 4 bases from J, with 14 bases in between. CDR1 is SGHTA and CDR2 is FQGNSA in the germline V gene. CDR3 size: 14 residues. CDR3 protein: CASSPPLTVYGYTF. The CDR3 DNA follows: TGTGCCAGCAGCCCGCCTCTGACGGTCTATGGCTACACCTTC.

V is TRBV25-1 and J is TRBJ2-2; 11 positions match TRBD1. V dropped 4 bases and J dropped 5; count of bases not matched to a gene: 3. Germline V gene lookup returns CDR1 MGHDK and CDR2 SYGVNS. The CDR3 has 15 residues. Written as DNA, the CDR3 is TGTGCCAGCAGTGGACGGGACAGGGGGACCGGGGAGCTGTTTTTT. As protein: CASSGRDRGTGELFF.

This chain connects TRBV20-1 to TRBJ2-3, with TRBD1 matching over 11 bases. This CDR3 contains 14 residues. The V segment lost 3 bases and the J segment 3 bases; nucleotides outside the gene matches: 2. Looked up from germline, CDR1 is DFQATT and CDR2 is SNEGSKA (reference sequence). The CDR3 sequence: CSARGTGGTDTQYF. For the CDR3, the DNA is TGCAGTGCTAGGGGGACAGGGGGGACAGATACGCAGTATTTT.

V and J are TRBV6-5 and TRBJ1-1; perhaps TRBD1 as D (5 bases). CDR1 is MNHEY, CDR2 SVGAGI, per germline. This CDR3 contains 15 residues. V was pared by 3 bases and J by 1 base, with 12 bases between. The CDR3 loop is CASSYVGASNTEAFF. Here the CDR3 DNA reads TGTGCCAGCAGTTATGTAGGGGCGTCGAACACTGAAGCTTTCTTT.

V usage is TRBV12-3 or TRBV12-4 and J usage is TRBJ2-5; maybe TRBD2 (6 bases). CDR3 length: 13 amino acids. Trimming shortened V by 6 bases and J by 5 bases, and 13 bases separated the two germline ends. The CDR3 DNA reads TGTGCCAGCAGAAGACTAGTTGGGGAGACCCAGTACTTC. Amino acid sequence: CASRRLVGETQYF.

The rearrangement links TRBV18 to TRBJ1-1; D unresolved. CDR3 length: 12 amino acids. Germline values: CDR1 KGHSH, CDR2 LQKENI. The germline V and J ends were trimmed by 1 base and 8 bases, with 8 bases remaining between them. The CDR3: CASSPRDLEAFF. CDR3 bases: TGTGCCAGCTCACCACGAGATCTGGAAGCTTTCTTT.

This chain joins TRBV6-1 and TRBJ2-5, with 8 positions matching TRBD2. Germline V gene data show CDR1 as MNHNS and CDR2 as SASEGT. The J segment lost 4 bases and the V segment lost 5 bases, leaving 12 bases of the junction unmatched. The CDR3 runs 16 residues. CDR3: CASSLETGTRRETQYF. The CDR3 nucleotides read TGTGCCAGCAGTCTAGAGACCGGGACTAGAAGAGAGACCCAGTACTTC.

V usage is TRBV28 and J usage is TRBJ2-7; 7 nucleotides agree with TRBD2. This CDR3 region has 12 residues. Trimming took 1 base from V and 10 from J; bases not matched to a gene: 4. From germline, CDR1 is MDHEN and CDR2 SYDVKM. CDR3 protein: CASSLYRDYQYF. CDR3 in DNA: TGTGCCAGCAGTTTATACCGGGACTACCAGTACTTC.

The CDR3 loop reads CAWRGQGYNQPQHF. CDR3 bases: TGTGCCTGGAGGGGTCAGGGGTACAATCAGCCCCAGCATTTT. The rearrangement joins TRBV30 to TRBJ1-5, with TRBD1 as a possible D gene (6 bases). V lost 3 bases and J lost 3, with 12 bases in between. The CDR3 sequence is 14 residues long. Germline CDR1 and CDR2: GTSNPN and SVGIG (reference sequence).

This rearrangement joins TRBV20-1 to TRBJ2-3; TRBD2 aligns across 11 bases. The CDR3 length is 15 residues. Trimming cost V 0 bases and J 4 bases; bases outside gene matches: 3. Germline CDR1 is DFQATT and CDR2 is SNEGSKA (reference sequence). The CDR3 sequence is CSARDSGRGPDTQYF. The CDR3 DNA reads as TGCAGTGCTAGAGATAGCGGGAGGGGCCCAGATACGCAGTATTTT.

This chain links TRBV10-3 with TRBJ2-5, with 9 bases fitting TRBD1. This CDR3 region has 14 residues. The V gene end was trimmed by 10 bases and the J gene end by 1 base; junction bases not matched to a gene: 7. Germline V gene sequence: CDR1 ENHRY, CDR2 SYGVKD. CDR3 sequence (DNA): TGTGCCACCAAGGGGACAGGGCTCCAAGAGACCCAGTACTTC. It encodes CATKGTGLQETQYF.

The chain employs TRBV29-1 and TRBJ2-7, with D maybe TRBD2 (6 bases). The CDR3 is made up of 14 amino acids. Trimming took 7 bases from V and 5 from J, leaving 21 bases between them. Germline V lookup: CDR1 SQVTM, CDR2 ANQGSEA. The CDR3 bases are TGCAGCGACCCCCCGGGACTGACTACCAACGAGCAGTACTTC. This translates into CSDPPGLTTNEQYF.

The chain combines TRBV3-1 with TRBJ2-1; 9 bases map to TRBD2. V shed 3 bases and J 3 bases; nucleotides not matched to a gene: 6. Germline V gene data show CDR1 as LGHDT and CDR2 as YNNKEL (reference sequence). The CDR3 runs 16 residues. The CDR3 spells CASSHQAGGIYNEQFF. CDR3 coding DNA: TGTGCCAGCAGCCATCAAGCGGGAGGTATCTACAATGAGCAGTTCTTC.

The chain is built from TRBV21-1 and TRBJ2-3; TRBD1, the D gene given by the table, was not confirmed from the DNA. TRBV21-1 is described as a pseudogene. This CDR3 is built from 14 residues. CDR3 protein: CASIGTEHVDTQYF. CDR3 DNA sequence: TGTGCCAGCATAGGGACAGAACATGTAGATACGCAGTATTTT.

The chain joins TRBV6-5 to TRBJ2-2; 7 bases line up with TRBD1. CDR1 is MNHEY, CDR2 SVGAGI, per germline. The CDR3 totals 14 residues. Losses at the gene ends were 6 bases for V and 5 bases for J; bases not matched to a gene: 6. This CDR3 reads CASSEGADTGELFF. CDR3 coding DNA: TGTGCCAGCAGCGAGGGGGCGGATACCGGGGAGCTGTTTTTT.

The chain links TRBV7-2 to TRBJ1-5; the D gene is possibly TRBD1 (5 bases). This CDR3 comprises 15 residues. V shed 2 bases and J shed 1 base, with 9 bases lying between them. Germline V gene sequence: CDR1 SGHTA, CDR2 FQGNSA. CDR3 loop: CASSLWGGSNQPQHF. CDR3 sequence (DNA): TGTGCCAGCAGCTTATGGGGGGGAAGCAATCAGCCCCAGCATTTT.

This clonotype has a handful of counts. The chain couples TRBV5-1 to TRBJ2-2, with D hard to call. The CDR3 loop spans 13 amino acids. The germline V and J ends were trimmed by 5 bases and 4 bases, with 9 bases remaining between them. Germline V gives CDR1 SGHRS, CDR2 YFSETQ. CDR3 sequence: CASRIAITGELFF. The CDR3, as DNA: TGCGCCAGCAGGATAGCAATCACCGGGGAGCTGTTTTTT.

The V gene is TRBV9, the J gene TRBJ2-1, with D perhaps matching TRBD1 or TRBD2 (5 bases each). Germline CDR1 reads SGDLS; CDR2 reads YYNGEE. With 1 base removed from V and 7 bases from J, the gap between germline ends came to 21 bases. CDR3 length equals 17 residues. The CDR3 region has the DNA TGTGCCAGCAGCGTAATCGGTGGGGCGGCTGGGGGAAATGAGCAGTTCTTC. Its translation is CASSVIGGAAGGNEQFF.

This chain's CDR3 is CASTRLAGGTGANVLTF. CDR3 DNA sequence: TGTGCCAGCACCAGACTAGCGGGAGGGACTGGGGCCAACGTCCTGACTTTC. The chain has TRBV12-3 or TRBV12-4 and TRBJ2-6; 14 positions match TRBD2. V lost 7 bases and J lost 2; bases outside the gene matches: 4. The CDR3 is 17 amino acids.

This clonotype appeared a single time. V gene TRBV18 combines with J gene TRBJ1-1; 7 bases agree with TRBD1. The germline gives CDR1 KGHSH, CDR2 LQKENI. There are 20 residues in the CDR3. Germline trimming cut 0 bases from V and 3 bases from J; bases unmatched to any gene: 19. The CDR3 sequence: CASSPPTTRTGHWGDTEAFF. In DNA form, the CDR3 reads TGTGCCAGCTCACCACCGACAACTAGGACAGGCCACTGGGGAGACACTGAAGCTTTCTTT.